The TCR beta chain under discussion was sequenced for a study of cytomegalovirus exposure and HLA in healthy donors. With respect to this clone: Its target is not known.

The germline gives CDR1 SGHDN, CDR2 FVKESK. The CDR3 loop spans 13 amino acids. Trimming pared 1 base from V and 4 bases from J, leaving 5 bases between. Vbeta (60) and Jbeta (13) primers were used in the PCR. Authors' processing steps: A later analysis tallied 80 million or so unique TCR beta chains, some 12 million of them shared. This table comes from immunoSEQ multiplex PCR, and its TCRdb copy is limited to in-frame clones, with some not included. V and J calls and clone size are given by that table; D and trimming were obtained from the DNA. The table has 150,000 to 200,000 clones, approximately 82% seen once. Regarding the study as a whole: Listed as cytomegalovirus-associated were roughly 180 TCR beta chains. Later analysis identified a missense DCLRE1C variant that was linked to TCR beta V- and J-gene trimming. The productive fraction for most TCR beta V segments was about 90% or about 30% in an earlier analysis.

This chain connects TRBV14 to TRBJ2-1; no clear D gene. This receptor was obtained from a woman in her forties in good health and CMV-seropositive. The sample taken for sequencing was PBMCs. The CDR3 DNA follows: TGTGCCAGCAGCCAAGCAGGTTACAATGAGCAGTTCTTC. Protein sequence: CASSQAGYNEQFF.